One sample yielded the 24 T cell receptor beta chains listed below, sequenced in a study of beta chain features in type 1 diabetes. Overall study findings and caveats: In every one of the four CD4+ subsets, TCRB CDR3s were moderately but significantly shorter in Type 1 diabetes patients.

Antigen specificity for these receptors is unknown. Expressed TCRB transcripts were sequenced, since all the RNA that had been isolated was reverse transcribed. Method: immunoSEQ multiplex PCR; TCRdb's copy keeps in-frame clones and lacks some. The sample contains around 280,000 clones, over 12% of which appear only once. Sequencing was performed on naive CD4+ T cells from blood. Source of these receptors: a man aged 18 to 30 with type 1 diabetes.

The chain is built from TRBV7-6 and TRBJ2-3; 8 bases line up with TRBD1. V was clipped by 1 base and J by 1 base; unmatched bases: 1. The CDR3 is 15 residues long. Germline CDR1 and CDR2: SGHVS and FNYEAQ. The CDR3 region has the DNA TGTGCCAGCAGCTTAGGGACAGGGCGCACAGATACGCAGTATTTT. Translating gives CASSLGTGRTDTQYF.

This clone turned up a few times. The chain links TRBV9 to TRBJ1-5; maybe TRBD1 (5 bases). The V and J ends lost 0 bases and 8 bases respectively, with 15 bases between them. This CDR3 spans 15 amino acids. Germline V gene lookup returns CDR1 SGDLS and CDR2 YYNGEE. The CDR3 sequence: CASSVGGRAVEPQHF. Written as DNA, the CDR3 is TGTGCCAGCAGCGTAGGCGGCAGGGCGGTAGAGCCCCAGCATTTT.

The table lists this clone with a few counts. This chain links TRBV28 with TRBJ2-5; a weak D match, TRBD2 (6 bases). V lost 5 bases, J lost 5 bases, and 24 bases lay in between. Germline V CDR1 and CDR2: MDHEN, SYDVKM. This CDR3 has 17 amino acids. As DNA, the CDR3 is TGTGCCAGCAGTGATAATGTACCGGGACTCCGAAGGGAGACCCAGTACTTC. Residues: CASSDNVPGLRRETQYF.

This clone was found a few times. The V gene is TRBV28, the J gene TRBJ2-1; D possibly corresponds to TRBD1 (5 bases). The CDR3 runs to 15 residues. Germline CDR1 and CDR2: MDHEN and SYDVKM. V lost 3 bases to trimming and J lost 7 bases, with 16 bases between them. CDR3 DNA: TGTGCCAGCAGTTTCATGCAGGGATGGTTAAATGAGCAGTTCTTC. Residues: CASSFMQGWLNEQFF.

This clone has more than one count but fewer than ten. The chain combines TRBV2 with TRBJ2-1; the D gene is possibly TRBD2 (5 bases). V was cut by 5 bases and J by 13 bases, with 15 bases left in between. The CDR3 loop spans 12 amino acids. Per the germline V gene, CDR1 is SNHLY and CDR2 is FYNNEI. The CDR3 DNA sequence: TGTGCCAGCAGTTCCCCGATGGACTCCCAGTTCTTC. Its translation is CASSSPMDSQFF.

The V call is TRBV11-2, the J call TRBJ2-3; 12 nucleotides match TRBD2. V trimming: 2 bases; J trimming: 4 bases; junction bases outside the gene matches: 4. This CDR3 has 16 amino acids. Germline V gene data show CDR1 as SGHAT and CDR2 as FQNNGV. CDR3 coding DNA: TGTGCCAGCAGCTTAACTAGCGGGAGGAGGGCAGATACGCAGTATTTT. This encodes CASSLTSGRRADTQYF. Supplemented by reference TRBV11-2 and TRBJ2-3, the full variable domain reads EAGVAQSPRYKIIEKRQSVAFWCNPISGHATLYWYQQILGQGPKLLIQFQNNGVVDDSQLPKDRFSAERLKGVDSTLKIQPAKLEDSAVYLCASSLTSGRRADTQYFGPGTRLTVL.

This clone was seen more than once but under ten times. This chain connects TRBV30 to TRBJ1-5; 8 bases map to TRBD1. This CDR3 has 15 amino acids. V shed 0 bases and J 10 bases; nucleotides not matched to a gene: 11. The V gene's germline CDR1 is GTSNPN and CDR2 SVGIG (reference sequence). CDR3: CAWSVQGEGSSPQHF. In nucleotides, the CDR3 is TGTGCCTGGAGTGTACAGGGGGAGGGCAGTTCACCCCAGCATTTT.

In its sample, this clone was seen a few times. The chain uses TRBV4-1 and TRBJ1-1; D gene unclear. There are 14 residues in the CDR3. Germline lookup yields CDR1 MGHRA and CDR2 YSYEKL. V lost 5 bases, J lost 2 bases, and 12 bases lay in between. CDR3 bases: TGCGCCAGCAGCGATCCAGGCAGAAACACTGAAGCTTTCTTT. This translates into CASSDPGRNTEAFF.

This clone was found a few times. The chain has TRBV28 and TRBJ2-7; TRBD2 matches at 10 bases. The CDR3 runs 14 residues. Trimming at V came to 9 bases and at J to 0 bases, leaving 5 bases not matched to a gene. In germline, CDR1 is MDHEN, CDR2 SYDVKM. CDR3 DNA sequence: TGTGCCAGTAGAAGCGGGGGGGCCTCCTACGAGCAGTACTTC. Translating gives CASRSGGASYEQYF. The full variable domain, with the rest looked up from reference TRBV28 and TRBJ2-7, is DVKVTQSSRYLVKRTGEKVFLECVQDMDHENMFWYRQDPGLGLRLIYFSYDVKMKEKGDIPEGYSVSREKKERFSLILESASTNQTSMYLCASRSGGASYEQYFGPGTRLTVT.

This clone has a handful of counts. The chain uses TRBV7-2 and TRBJ1-2; D remains unclear. Germline CDR1 and CDR2: SGHTA and FQGNSA. Trimming pared 6 bases from V and 11 bases from J, leaving 16 bases between. The CDR3 is 12 residues long. This CDR3 reads CASRDSGEPYTF. The CDR3 DNA reads TGTGCCAGCAGAGATAGTGGAGAACCTTACACCTTC.

In this sample, this clone turned up a few times. This chain links TRBV11-2 with TRBJ2-6, with D unresolved. This CDR3 comprises 15 residues. Per germline, CDR1 SGHAT and CDR2 FQNNGV. The germline V and J ends were trimmed by 5 bases and 0 bases, with 8 bases remaining between them. CDR3 nucleotide sequence: TGTGCCAGCAGCCAAAGCTCCTCTGGGGCCAACGTCCTGACTTTC. Its translation is CASSQSSSGANVLTF.

The chain is built from TRBV6-5 and TRBJ1-5; possibly TRBD1 for D (5 bases). CDR3 size: 13 residues. V lost 5 bases to trimming and J lost 5 bases, with 10 bases between them. The germline V gene encodes CDR1 MNHEY and CDR2 SVGAGI. Here the CDR3 reads CASSEGTHQPQHF. The DNA of the CDR3 is TGTGCCAGCAGTGAAGGGACTCATCAGCCCCAGCATTTT.

This clone was counted between two and nine times. The rearrangement uses TRBV18 and TRBJ1-1; 8 bases match TRBD1. The CDR3 length is 14 residues. The J segment lost 0 bases and the V segment lost 4 bases, leaving 1 base of the junction unmatched. Germline values: CDR1 KGHSH, CDR2 LQKENI. Written as DNA, the CDR3 is TGTGCCAGCTCACAGGACAGGGTGAACACTGAAGCTTTCTTT. This translates into CASSQDRVNTEAFF.

V and J are TRBV5-1 and TRBJ2-7, with a possible D match to TRBD2 (6 bases). V shed 3 bases and J shed 4 bases, with 14 bases lying between them. The CDR3 has 14 amino acids. CDR1 and CDR2 from the germline V gene are SGHRS and YFSETQ. The CDR3 here is CASSYFSGEYEQYF. DNA of the CDR3: TGCGCCAGCAGCTACTTTTCGGGGGAGTACGAGCAGTACTTC.

The chain is built from TRBV28 and TRBJ1-5; 9 nucleotides match TRBD1. V lost 10 bases to trimming and J lost 6 bases; unmatched junction nucleotides: 4. This CDR3 is 12 amino acids long. Germline CDR1 MDHEN, CDR2 SYDVKM. CDR3 protein: CAITGGGQPQHF. The CDR3 coding sequence is TGTGCCATCACAGGGGGCGGTCAGCCCCAGCATTTT.

This clone has more than one count but fewer than ten. The chain has TRBV5-1 and TRBJ2-1; the D gene is possibly TRBD2 (6 bases). The CDR3 runs 15 residues. Per the germline V gene, CDR1 is SGHRS and CDR2 is YFSETQ. V was cut by 4 bases and J by 1 base, with 12 bases left in between. The chain's CDR3 is CASSQGGISYNEQFF. In DNA form, the CDR3 reads TGCGCCAGCAGCCAGGGCGGGATTTCCTACAATGAGCAGTTCTTC.

This clone has more than one count but fewer than ten. The sample contains more than one DNA sequence encoding this CDR3. This chain links TRBV30 with TRBJ2-3; D is ambiguous. The CDR3 contains 12 residues. Trimming shortened V by 1 base and J by 0 bases, and 2 bases separated the two germline ends. Germline V gives CDR1 GTSNPN, CDR2 SVGIG (reference sequence). The chain's CDR3 is CAWSASTDTQYF. DNA for the CDR3: TGTGCCTGGAGTGCTAGCACAGATACGCAGTATTTT.

This chain uses TRBV18 with TRBJ1-2, with D hard to call. V lost 8 bases and J 3 bases, leaving 13 bases between the germline ends. The CDR3 extends over 13 amino acids. Germline V gene lookup returns CDR1 KGHSH and CDR2 LQKENI. CDR3 protein: CASVYTIDYGYTF. CDR3 DNA: TGTGCCAGCGTGTACACCATTGACTATGGCTACACCTTC.

This clone was found a few times. The chain uses TRBV7-9 and TRBJ1-1; D gene uncertain. V was shortened by 2 bases and J by 2 bases, with 9 bases between the two germline ends. CDR3 size: 14 residues. CDR1 is SEHNR, CDR2 FQNEAQ, per germline (reference sequence). The CDR3 nucleotides are TGTGCCAGCAGCTTAAACGCGGCAAACACTGAAGCTTTCTTT. Residues: CASSLNAANTEAFF.

The chain is built from TRBV30 and TRBJ2-5; 14 positions match TRBD2. Losses at the gene ends were 1 base for V and 5 bases for J; bases not matched to a gene: 6. Germline CDR1 GTSNPN, CDR2 SVGIG (reference sequence). The CDR3 is 16 amino acids. The CDR3 here is CAWSATSGGARETQYF. The CDR3 DNA reads as TGTGCCTGGAGTGCGACTAGCGGGGGGGCCCGCGAGACCCAGTACTTC.

J is TRBJ2-2 and V is TRBV21-1; TRBD2 reflects the table's D call only, with no check against the DNA. TRBV21-1 constitutes a pseudogene. The CDR3 is 16 residues long. CDR3 residues: CASIPREPLDTGELFF. The CDR3 DNA sequence: TGTGCCAGCATTCCACGGGAGCCCTTGGACACCGGGGAGCTGTTTTTT.

This clone has only a few counts. The chain joins TRBV30 to TRBJ1-4; D uncertain. Germline loops: CDR1 GTSNPN, CDR2 SVGIG (reference sequence). The CDR3 contains 14 residues. Between the trimmed V and J ends, which lost 4 bases and 0 bases, there was a span of 9 bases. The CDR3 reads CAWTGHATNEKLFF. Written as DNA, the CDR3 is TGTGCCTGGACAGGTCATGCAACTAATGAAAAACTGTTTTTT.

This clone was picked up a small number of times. This chain connects TRBV21-1 to TRBJ1-4; the table gives TRBD1 as D, unverified against the DNA. TRBV21-1 is reported as a pseudogene. The CDR3 has 15 residues. In nucleotides, the CDR3 is TGTGCCAGCAGCAAAGCGGACAGGGTCTGGGAAAAACTGTTTTTT. It translates to CASSKADRVWEKLFF.

The gene calls are TRBV10-3 and TRBJ2-7, with 7 bases lining up with TRBD1. The V gene's germline CDR1 is ENHRY and CDR2 SYGVKD. Losses at the gene ends were 5 bases for V and 5 bases for J; bases not matched to a gene: 9. The CDR3 extends over 14 amino acids. The CDR3 loop reads CAISFPGQAHEQYF. The CDR3 DNA reads as TGTGCCATCAGTTTCCCCGGACAGGCCCACGAGCAGTACTTC.